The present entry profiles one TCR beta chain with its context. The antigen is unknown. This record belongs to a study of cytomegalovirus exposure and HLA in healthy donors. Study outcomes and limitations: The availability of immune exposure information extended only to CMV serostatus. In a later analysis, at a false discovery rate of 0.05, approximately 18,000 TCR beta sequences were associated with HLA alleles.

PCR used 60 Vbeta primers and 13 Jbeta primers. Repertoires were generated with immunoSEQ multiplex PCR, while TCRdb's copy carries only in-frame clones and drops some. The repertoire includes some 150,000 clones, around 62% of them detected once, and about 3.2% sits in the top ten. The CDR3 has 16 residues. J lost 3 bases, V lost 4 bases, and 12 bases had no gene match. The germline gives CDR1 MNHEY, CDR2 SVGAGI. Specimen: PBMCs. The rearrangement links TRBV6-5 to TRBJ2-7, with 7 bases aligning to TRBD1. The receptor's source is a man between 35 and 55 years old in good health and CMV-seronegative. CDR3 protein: CASSSQRQGGGYEQYF. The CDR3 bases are TGTGCCAGCAGTTCCCAAAGACAGGGTGGGGGCTACGAGCAGTACTTC.